This passage covers 24 T cell receptor beta chains from one sample sequenced in a study of T cells after yellow fever vaccination. In TCRdb, the 5' RACE reads were re-called with MiXCR into one record per CDR3 protein. The sample yields a few hundred thousand distinct CDR3 sequences, roughly 6.2% seen once. This material consisted of PBMCs, taken 5 days after the yellow fever booster vaccination. These receptors all come from a man aged 25 to 40 who received the YFV17D yellow fever vaccine.

This clonotype has a count of ten or more. The chain has TRBV29-1 and TRBJ2-1; D possibly corresponds to TRBD1 (6 bases). V was cut by 7 bases and J by 8 bases, with 12 bases left in between. The CDR3 runs 11 residues. Germline CDR1 is SQVTM and CDR2 is ANQGSEA. The CDR3 reads CSGQTGDEQFF. The CDR3 nucleotides are TGCAGCGGGCAGACAGGCGATGAGCAGTTCTTC.

This clonotype occurred many times. CDR3 protein: CSASGVAPSTDTQYF. The CDR3, as DNA: TGCAGTGCTAGTGGGGTGGCTCCTAGCACAGATACGCAGTATTTT. The chain couples TRBV20-1 to TRBJ2-3, with unresolved D. The CDR3 extends over 15 amino acids. Looked up from germline, CDR1 is DFQATT and CDR2 is SNEGSKA (reference sequence). The ends were cut back, 3 bases at V and 0 bases at J, with 13 bases in the middle.

The chain uses TRBV20-1 and TRBJ2-7; TRBD2 agrees at 8 bases. The CDR3 extends over 11 amino acids. After removal of 5 bases from V and 6 bases from J, the junction contained 3 bases not matched to a gene. Germline CDR1 reads DFQATT; CDR2 reads SNEGSKA (reference sequence). CDR3 coding DNA: TGCAGTGCTGGCGGGAGGCCCGAGCAGTACTTC. Translation: CSAGGRPEQYF.

The chain combines TRBV12-3 or TRBV12-4 with TRBJ2-3, with 8 bases lining up with TRBD2. The junction had 12 bases not matched to a gene; V was cut back by 5 bases and J by 2 bases. This CDR3 is built from 17 residues. The CDR3 region has the DNA TGTGCCAGCAGTCGCCCCCCGCTAGCGGGTTACACAGATACGCAGTATTTT. Translated, it gives CASSRPPLAGYTDTQYF.

In this sample, this clonotype turned up a few times. The rearrangement uses TRBV12-3 or TRBV12-4 and TRBJ1-2; D remains unclear. There are 12 residues in the CDR3. V was pared by 5 bases and J by 2 bases, with 6 bases between. DNA for the CDR3: TGTGCCAGCAGTCTCCAGAACTATGGCTACACCTTC. Translation: CASSLQNYGYTF.

This clonotype showed up just a few times. This chain joins TRBV15 and TRBJ2-3; weak D call: TRBD1 (6 bases). Germline values: CDR1 LNHNV, CDR2 YYDKDF (reference sequence). CDR3 length equals 15 residues. V lost 3 bases and J 0 bases, leaving 10 bases between the germline ends. CDR3 residues: CATSRDGQSTDTQYF. DNA of the CDR3: TGTGCCACCAGCAGGGACGGACAGAGCACAGATACGCAGTATTTT.

The genes are TRBV4-3 and TRBJ2-7, with 12 bases fitting TRBD1. The CDR3 has 14 amino acids. Germline assignment: CDR1 LGHNA and CDR2 YSLEER. With 4 bases clipped from V and 2 bases from J, the junction kept 0 bases outside the gene matches. In DNA form, the CDR3 reads TGCGCCAGCAGCCGGGACAGGGGGCCCTACGAGCAGTACTTC. Residues: CASSRDRGPYEQYF.

This clonotype was seen only a few times. The CDR3 DNA follows: TGTGCCAGCAGCTCGCCTCTAGCCGTCAGGGGGGTTTATAGGACAGATACGCAGTATTTT. The encoded protein is CASSSPLAVRGVYRTDTQYF. The chain combines TRBV12-3 or TRBV12-4 with TRBJ2-3, with D perhaps TRBD1 (7 bases). Trimming took 6 bases from V and 3 from J, leaving 31 bases between them. The CDR3 is made up of 20 amino acids.

The chain has TRBV18 and TRBJ2-7; TRBD1 might be the D (6 bases). The length of the CDR3 is 14 residues. CDR1 is KGHSH and CDR2 is LQKENI in the germline V gene. V lost 2 bases and J 5 bases, leaving 13 bases between the germline ends. As DNA, the CDR3 is TGTGCCAGCTCACCAAACCCAGGGGACCACGAGCAGTACTTC. It codes for CASSPNPGDHEQYF.

The chain uses TRBV12-3 or TRBV12-4 and TRBJ2-1; 9 bases agree with TRBD2. V was clipped by 6 bases and J by 6 bases; unmatched bases: 9. This CDR3 has 15 amino acids. The CDR3 DNA is TGTGCCAGCAGCCTGACAGGCGGGAGGGCCAATGAGCAGTTCTTC. As protein: CASSLTGGRANEQFF.

This clonotype has only a few counts. The CDR3: CASSPLSSGRGYEQYF. The DNA of the CDR3 is TGTGCCAGCAGTCCACTCAGCAGCGGGAGGGGGTACGAGCAGTACTTC. The chain couples TRBV27 to TRBJ2-7, with TRBD2 identical over 10 bases. The ends lost 5 bases at V and 4 bases at J; junction bases unmatched: 11. CDR1 and CDR2 (germline): MNHEY, SMNVEV (reference sequence). The CDR3 extends over 16 amino acids.

The CDR3 is CASSRRIGVTGGFYEQYF. The CDR3, as DNA: TGTGCCAGCAGCCGACGAATAGGGGTTACAGGAGGCTTCTACGAGCAGTACTTC. V is TRBV11-2 and J is TRBJ2-7, with D perhaps assigned TRBD1 or TRBD2 (5 bases each). Germline lookup yields CDR1 SGHAT and CDR2 FQNNGV. V was trimmed by 5 bases and J by 3 bases, leaving 26 bases between them. The CDR3 spans 18 residues.

This clonotype has ten or more counts. The rearrangement uses TRBV12-3 or TRBV12-4 and TRBJ2-3; D ambiguous. V was shortened by 3 bases and J by 2 bases, with 12 bases between the two germline ends. The CDR3 covers 15 residues. CDR3 protein: CASSFWSGDTDTQYF. The CDR3 region has the DNA TGTGCCAGCAGTTTTTGGTCAGGAGACACAGATACGCAGTATTTT.

This clonotype has only a few counts. The V gene is TRBV12-3 or TRBV12-4, the J gene TRBJ2-7; 8 bases are a match to TRBD1. J lost 2 bases, V lost 5 bases, and 8 bases had no gene match. The CDR3 has 15 amino acids. CDR3: CASSPSGTGPYEQYF. CDR3 sequence (DNA): TGTGCCAGCAGTCCCTCCGGGACAGGACCCTACGAGCAGTACTTC.

This rearrangement joins TRBV5-6 to TRBJ2-1; TRBD2 matches at 8 bases. The CDR3 consists of 15 residues. V lost 0 bases, J lost 5 bases, and 4 bases stayed unmatched. Germline V lookup: CDR1 SGHDT, CDR2 YYEEEE. DNA for the CDR3: TGTGCCAGCAGCTTGGTGGGTAGCGGGAACAATGAGCAGTTCTTC. Translating gives CASSLVGSGNNEQFF.

The rearrangement links TRBV18 to TRBJ2-3, with 10 bases aligning to TRBD2. Germline trimming cut 3 bases from V and 3 bases from J; bases unmatched to any gene: 3. In germline, CDR1 is KGHSH, CDR2 LQKENI. The CDR3 is 15 amino acids. The CDR3 coding sequence is TGTGCCAGCTCACCGAGCGGGAGGGCTACAGATACGCAGTATTTT. Encoded protein: CASSPSGRATDTQYF.

Only a few counts were recorded for this clonotype. The rearrangement joins TRBV19 to TRBJ2-1, with 10 bases lining up with TRBD2. J lost 9 bases, V lost 4 bases, and 12 bases had no gene match. The CDR3 totals 16 residues. Germline V lookup: CDR1 LNHDA, CDR2 SQIVND (reference sequence). In DNA form, the CDR3 reads TGTGCCAGTAGTAGAGGACTAGCGGACCTTTGGAGTGAGCAGTTCTTC. As protein: CASSRGLADLWSEQFF.

The chain couples TRBV20-1 to TRBJ1-2; D uncertain. Germline V gene lookup returns CDR1 DFQATT and CDR2 SNEGSKA (reference sequence). The V end was cut by 0 bases, the J end by 0 bases, with 17 bases between. The CDR3 totals 17 residues. The CDR3 DNA reads TGCAGTGCTAGAGATTTCGAGACGGATCTAGCTAACTATGGCTACACCTTC. Its translation is CSARDFETDLANYGYTF.

This clonotype was recorded at least ten times. The genes are TRBV7-2 and TRBJ2-7, with 7 bases fitting TRBD2. The ends lost 4 bases at V and 3 bases at J; junction bases unmatched: 6. The germline V gene encodes CDR1 SGHTA and CDR2 FQGNSA. This CDR3 comprises 14 residues. The CDR3, as DNA: TGTGCCAGCAGCTCATCCGGGACTAACTACGAGCAGTACTTC. This encodes CASSSSGTNYEQYF.

Only a few counts were recorded for this clonotype. CDR3 bases: TGCAGTGCGAGCCGGGGCAGACCCAATCAGCCCCAGCATTTT. As protein: CSASRGRPNQPQHF. The chain employs TRBV20-1 and TRBJ1-5, with D perhaps TRBD1 (5 bases). Per germline, CDR1 DFQATT and CDR2 SNEGSKA (reference sequence). The ends were cut back, 6 bases at V and 3 bases at J, with 15 bases in the middle. This CDR3 region has 14 residues.

This clonotype was seen repeatedly, ten times or more. V and J are TRBV19 and TRBJ2-4; no definite D call. With 4 bases removed from V and 7 bases from J, the gap between germline ends came to 5 bases. The CDR3 contains 11 residues. Germline V gives CDR1 LNHDA, CDR2 SQIVND (reference sequence). The CDR3 DNA is TGTGCCAGTAGTACCCGGAACATTCAGTACTTC. Encoded protein: CASSTRNIQYF.

The V and J genes are TRBV18 and TRBJ1-2; the D is unclear. Trimming stripped 3 bases from V and 1 base from J, with 6 bases between. Germline-derived CDR1 and CDR2 are KGHSH and LQKENI. The CDR3 is made up of 13 amino acids. The CDR3 sequence is CASSPDINYGYTF. The CDR3 DNA reads as TGTGCCAGCTCACCCGACATTAACTATGGCTACACCTTC.

This clonotype came up many times. This sequence joins TRBV5-1 and TRBJ2-2; D gene uncertain. The V gene's germline CDR1 is SGHRS and CDR2 YFSETQ. The CDR3 totals 11 residues. V gave up 9 bases and J gave up 7 bases, with 10 bases separating them. CDR3 residues: CATSIVGELFF. CDR3 nucleotides: TGCGCCACTTCGATCGTCGGGGAGCTGTTTTTT.

There are a few counts of this clonotype. The gene calls are TRBV3-1 and TRBJ2-2, with D unresolved. The germline V gene has CDR1 LGHDT and CDR2 YNNKEL (reference sequence). Trimming stripped 4 bases from V and 9 bases from J, with 9 bases between. CDR3 length: 12 amino acids. CDR3 residues: CASSPLNRELFF. DNA of the CDR3: TGTGCCAGCAGCCCTCTTAATAGGGAGCTGTTTTTT.